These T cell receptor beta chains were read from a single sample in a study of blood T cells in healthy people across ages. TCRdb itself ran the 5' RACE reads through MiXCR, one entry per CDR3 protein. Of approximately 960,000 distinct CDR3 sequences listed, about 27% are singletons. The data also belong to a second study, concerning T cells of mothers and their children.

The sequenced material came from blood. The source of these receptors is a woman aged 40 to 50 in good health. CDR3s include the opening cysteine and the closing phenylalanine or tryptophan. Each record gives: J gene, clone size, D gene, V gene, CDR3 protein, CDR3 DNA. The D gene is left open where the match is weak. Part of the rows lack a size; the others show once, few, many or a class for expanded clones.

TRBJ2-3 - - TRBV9 CASSVGGGPSTDTQYF TGTGCCAGCAGCGTAGGGGGCGGGCCGAGCACAGATACGCAGTATTTT
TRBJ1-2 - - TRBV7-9 CASSLQGKDNYGYTF TGTGCCAGCAGCTTACAGGGAAAGGATAACTATGGCTACACCTTC
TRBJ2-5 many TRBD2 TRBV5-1 CASSSGGRGETQYF TGTGCCAGCTCATCGGGGGGGCGGGGAGAGACCCAGTACTTC
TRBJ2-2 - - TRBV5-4 CASSSGTPGTGELFF TGTGCCAGCAGCTCCGGGACTCCGGGCACCGGGGAGCTGTTTTTT
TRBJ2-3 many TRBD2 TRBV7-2 CASSLQILAGATDTQYF TGTGCCAGCAGCTTACAGATACTAGCGGGGGCAACAGATACGCAGTATTTT
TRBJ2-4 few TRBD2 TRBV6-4 CASSELGLAGGYNEQYF TGTGCCAGCAGTGAACTTGGACTAGCGGGGGGTTACAATGAGCAGTACTTC
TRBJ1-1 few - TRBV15 CATSREGGRMNTEAFF TGTGCCACCAGCAGAGAGGGGGGGAGGATGAACACTGAAGCTTTCTTT
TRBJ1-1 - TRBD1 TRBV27 CASSSRTGTTSTEAFF TGTGCCAGCAGTTCCAGGACAGGCACTACATCCACTGAAGCTTTCTTT
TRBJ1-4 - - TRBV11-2 CASIRAGGEKLFF TGTGCCAGCATACGTGCGGGGGGTGAAAAACTGTTTTTT
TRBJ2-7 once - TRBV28 CASSNRRSEQYF TGTGCCAGCAGCAACAGGAGAAGCGAGCAGTACTTC
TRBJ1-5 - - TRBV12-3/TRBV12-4 CASSGPRGNQPQHF TGTGCCAGCAGTGGCCCCCGGGGCAATCAGCCCCAGCATTTT
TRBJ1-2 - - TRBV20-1 CISGGGYGYTF TGCATAAGCGGAGGTGGTTATGGCTACACCTTC
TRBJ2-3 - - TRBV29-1 CSVGSGAGTDTQYF TGCAGCGTTGGATCAGGGGCGGGCACAGATACGCAGTATTTT
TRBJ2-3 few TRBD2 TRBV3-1 CASSPLGSGGSTDTQYF TGTGCCAGCAGCCCTTTAGGGAGCGGGGGGTCAACAGATACGCAGTATTTT
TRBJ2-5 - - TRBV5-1 CASSLDGSEGETQYF TGCGCCAGCAGCTTGGACGGAAGTGAGGGAGAGACCCAGTACTTC
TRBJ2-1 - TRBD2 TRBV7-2 CASSPRLAGGREQFF TGTGCCAGCAGTCCCCGACTAGCGGGGGGGCGAGAGCAGTTCTTC
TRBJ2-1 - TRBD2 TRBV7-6 CASSPLAGNEQLF TGTGCCAGCAGCCCCCTAGCGGGGAATGAGCAGTTATTC
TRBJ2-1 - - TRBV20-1 CSAREAPNEQFF TGCAGTGCTAGAGAGGCGCCCAATGAGCAGTTCTTC
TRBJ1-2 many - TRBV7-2 CASSSDKNYGYTF TGTGCCAGCAGTTCGGACAAGAACTATGGCTACACCTTC
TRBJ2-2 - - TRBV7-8 CASRPGESANTGELFF TGTGCCAGCAGACCCGGAGAGTCCGCGAACACCGGGGAGCTGTTTTTT
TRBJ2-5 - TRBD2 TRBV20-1 CSAPSGGGGTQYF TGCAGTGCTCCTAGCGGGGGAGGAGGGACCCAGTACTTC
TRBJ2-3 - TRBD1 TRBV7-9 CASSHPGGTGNTGTQYF TGTGCCAGCAGCCATCCCGGAGGGACAGGCAACACAGGTACGCAGTATTTT
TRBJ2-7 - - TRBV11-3 CASSLGSGRGGYNEQYF TGTGCCAGCAGCTTAGGTTCCGGCAGGGGTGGCTACAATGAGCAGTACTTC
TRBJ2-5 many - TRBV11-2 CASSLGSGETQYF TGTGCCAGCAGCTTAGGGTCCGGGGAGACCCAGTACTTC
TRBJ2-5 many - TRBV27 CASRKIGEETQYF TGTGCCAGCAGAAAAATAGGAGAAGAGACCCAGTACTTC
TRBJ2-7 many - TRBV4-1 CASSQGLLQYEQYF TGCGCCAGCAGCCAAGGTCTGCTGCAGTACGAGCAGTACTTC
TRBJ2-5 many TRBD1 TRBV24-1 CATSDPQGIGETQYF TGTGCCACCAGTGATCCACAGGGGATTGGGGAGACCCAGTACTTC
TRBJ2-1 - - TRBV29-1 CSVPTRGEVNEQFF TGCAGCGTCCCGACAAGGGGGGAGGTCAATGAGCAGTTCTTC
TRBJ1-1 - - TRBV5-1 CASSLFLGQNTEAFF TGCGCCAGCAGCTTGTTTCTAGGGCAGAACACTGAAGCTTTCTTT
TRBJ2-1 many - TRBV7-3 CASSSTRSSEQFF TGTGCCAGCAGCTCAACCCGAAGCAGTGAGCAGTTCTTC
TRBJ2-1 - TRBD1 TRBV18 CASSPYPGTGGYEQFF TGTGCCAGCTCACCATATCCCGGGACAGGGGGTTATGAGCAGTTCTTC
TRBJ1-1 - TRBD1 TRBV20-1 CSARDSTGSGTEAFF TGCAGTGCTAGAGACTCGACAGGGTCGGGTACTGAAGCTTTCTTT
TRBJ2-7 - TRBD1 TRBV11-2 CASSPSTGSYNEQYF TGTGCCAGCAGCCCCTCGACAGGGAGCTACAATGAGCAGTACTTC
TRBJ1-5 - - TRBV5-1 CASSPGGRGGTQPQHF TGCGCCAGCAGCCCGGGGGGACGGGGAGGGACGCAGCCCCAGCATTTT
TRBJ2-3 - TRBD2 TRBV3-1 CASGTSSGGPVSTDTQYF TGTGCCAGCGGCACGTCTAGCGGGGGGCCGGTTAGCACAGATACGCAGTATTTT
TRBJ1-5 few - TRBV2 CASSGEGRRQPQHF TGTGCCAGCAGTGGGGAGGGTAGACGTCAGCCCCAGCATTTT
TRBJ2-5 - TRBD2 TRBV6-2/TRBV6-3 CASKLAGVGETQYF TGTGCCAGCAAACTAGCGGGAGTCGGCGAGACCCAGTACTTC
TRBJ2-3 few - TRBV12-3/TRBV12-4 CASSLVGPHDSTDTQYF TGTGCCAGCAGTTTAGTGGGCCCTCATGATAGCACAGATACGCAGTATTTT
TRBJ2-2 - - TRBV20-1 CSAQDSYTGELFF TGCAGTGCACAGGACTCTTACACCGGGGAGCTGTTTTTT
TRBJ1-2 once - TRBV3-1 CASSQKGWLRHYGYTF TGTGCCAGCAGCCAAAAAGGATGGTTACGGCATTATGGCTACACCTTC
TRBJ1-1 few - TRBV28 CASSSWGRRTEAFF TGTGCCAGCAGTTCTTGGGGTCGGCGGACTGAAGCTTTCTTT
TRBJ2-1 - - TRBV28 CASSLPLIGQETQFF TGTGCCAGCAGTTTACCCCTGATAGGGCAAGAGACCCAGTTCTTC
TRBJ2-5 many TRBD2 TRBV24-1 CATSGLAVETQYF TGTGCCACCAGTGGACTAGCCGTCGAGACCCAGTACTTC
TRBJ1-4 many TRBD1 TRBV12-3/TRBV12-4 CASTLTGTTNEKLFF TGTGCCAGCACCTTGACAGGGACGACTAATGAAAAACTGTTTTTT
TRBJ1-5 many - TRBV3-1 CASSLGRQNQPQHF TGTGCCAGCAGCCTTGGGCGTCAGAATCAGCCCCAGCATTTT
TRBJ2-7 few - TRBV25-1 CASSEYAEQYF TGTGCCAGCAGTGAATACGCCGAGCAGTACTTC
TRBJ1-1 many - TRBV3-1 CASSQGGAGTEAFF TGTGCCAGCAGCCAAGGGGGCGCGGGGACTGAAGCTTTCTTT
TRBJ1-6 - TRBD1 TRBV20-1 CSARRGQVDSSPFHF TGCAGTGCTAGGCGGGGACAGGTAGATAGTTCACCCTTCCACTTT
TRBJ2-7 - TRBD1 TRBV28 CASQPGGYEQYF TGTGCCAGCCAGCCAGGGGGTTACGAGCAGTACTTC
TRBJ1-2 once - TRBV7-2 CASSLNPPENYGYTF TGTGCCAGCAGCTTGAATCCTCCAGAGAACTATGGCTACACCTTC